The clone carrying this T cell receptor (beta chain) came up a few times. What it binds is unknown. PCR amplification relied on 60 Vbeta primers (plus 13 Jbeta primers). The repertoire was sequenced with immunoSEQ multiplex PCR; TCRdb's copy has only in-frame clones and lacks some. The table shows roughly 140,000 clones, with under 75% occurring only once. These data come from a study of cytomegalovirus exposure and HLA in healthy donors. On the study more broadly: Within the Caucasian-associated ancestry cluster were 81% of the approximately 370 genotyped donors. Study conclusions and caveats: The productive fraction for most TCR beta V segments was about 90% or about 30% in an earlier analysis.

CDR1 is SGHDT and CDR2 is YYEEEE in the germline V gene. The ends were cut back, 4 bases at V and 1 base at J, with 14 bases in the middle. The CDR3 totals 15 residues. The source material was PBMCs. The receptor comes from a woman aged 55-70 years in good health and CMV-seropositive. The chain carries TRBV5-6 and TRBJ1-1; tentative D call: TRBD1 (5 bases). Written as DNA, the CDR3 is TGTGCCAGCAGCCGAGAGACAGCCGAGAACACTGAAGCTTTCTTT. Encoded protein: CASSRETAENTEAFF.